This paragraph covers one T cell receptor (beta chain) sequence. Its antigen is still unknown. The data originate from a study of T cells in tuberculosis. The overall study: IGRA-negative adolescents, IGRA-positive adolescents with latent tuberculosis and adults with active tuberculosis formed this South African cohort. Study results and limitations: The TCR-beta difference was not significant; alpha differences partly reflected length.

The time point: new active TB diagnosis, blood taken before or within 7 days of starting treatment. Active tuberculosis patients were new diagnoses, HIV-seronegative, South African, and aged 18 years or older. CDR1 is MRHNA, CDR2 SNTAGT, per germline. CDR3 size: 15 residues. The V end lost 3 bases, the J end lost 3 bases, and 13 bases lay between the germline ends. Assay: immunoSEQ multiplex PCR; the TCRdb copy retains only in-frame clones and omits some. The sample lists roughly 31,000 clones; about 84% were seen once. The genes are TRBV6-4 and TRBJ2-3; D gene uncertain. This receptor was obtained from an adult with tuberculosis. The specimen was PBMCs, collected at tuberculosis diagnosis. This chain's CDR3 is CASSEFGGSTDTQYF. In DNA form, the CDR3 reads TGTGCCAGCAGTGAGTTTGGCGGATCAACAGATACGCAGTATTTT.